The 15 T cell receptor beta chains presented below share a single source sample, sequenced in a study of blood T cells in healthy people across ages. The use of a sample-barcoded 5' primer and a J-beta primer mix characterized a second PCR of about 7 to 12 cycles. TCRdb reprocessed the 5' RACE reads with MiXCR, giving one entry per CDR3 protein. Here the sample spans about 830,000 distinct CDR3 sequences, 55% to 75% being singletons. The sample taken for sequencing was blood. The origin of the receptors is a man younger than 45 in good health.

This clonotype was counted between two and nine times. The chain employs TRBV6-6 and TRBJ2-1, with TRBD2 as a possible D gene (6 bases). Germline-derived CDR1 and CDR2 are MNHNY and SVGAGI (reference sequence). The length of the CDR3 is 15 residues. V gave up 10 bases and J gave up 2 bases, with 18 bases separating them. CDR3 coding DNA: TGTGCCATAGAGGAGGGCCAGGGTCCCTACAATGAGCAGTTCTTC. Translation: CAIEEGQGPYNEQFF.

The CDR3 protein is CASRLGGDSYEQYF. The CDR3 DNA reads as TGTGCCAGCAGGCTAGGTGGTGACTCCTACGAGCAGTACTTC. The rearrangement joins TRBV28 to TRBJ2-7; D is ambiguous. The CDR3 runs to 14 residues. From germline, CDR1 is MDHEN and CDR2 SYDVKM. Trimming cost V 6 bases and J 0 bases, with 12 bases left between them.

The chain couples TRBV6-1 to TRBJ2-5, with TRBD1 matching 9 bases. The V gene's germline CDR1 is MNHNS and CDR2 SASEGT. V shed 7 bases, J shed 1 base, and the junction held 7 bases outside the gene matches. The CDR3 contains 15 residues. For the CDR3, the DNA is TGTGCCAGCACCAGGACAGGGGCCGTCCAAGAGACCCAGTACTTC. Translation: CASTRTGAVQETQYF.

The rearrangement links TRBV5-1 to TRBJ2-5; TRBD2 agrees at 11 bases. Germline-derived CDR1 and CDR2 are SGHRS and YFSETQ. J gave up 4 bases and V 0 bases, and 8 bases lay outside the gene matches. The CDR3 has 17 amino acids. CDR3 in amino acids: CASSLEPSGGTRETQYF. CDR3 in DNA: TGCGCCAGCAGCTTGGAGCCTAGCGGGGGGACTAGAGAGACCCAGTACTTC.

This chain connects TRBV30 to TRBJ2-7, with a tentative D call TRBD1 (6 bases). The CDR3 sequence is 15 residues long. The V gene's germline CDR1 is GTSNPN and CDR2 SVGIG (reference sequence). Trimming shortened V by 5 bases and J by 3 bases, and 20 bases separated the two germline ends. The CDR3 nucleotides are TGTGCCTGGGGAGGCGGACAGCTAATAGGCTACGAGCAGTACTTC. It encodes CAWGGGQLIGYEQYF.

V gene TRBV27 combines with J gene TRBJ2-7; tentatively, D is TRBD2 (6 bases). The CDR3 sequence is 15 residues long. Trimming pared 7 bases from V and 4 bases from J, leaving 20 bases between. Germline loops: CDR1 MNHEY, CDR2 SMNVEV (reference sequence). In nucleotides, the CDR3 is TGTGCCAGCACCCCCGCACCCCTAGGGAGGTACGAGCAGTACTTC. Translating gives CASTPAPLGRYEQYF.

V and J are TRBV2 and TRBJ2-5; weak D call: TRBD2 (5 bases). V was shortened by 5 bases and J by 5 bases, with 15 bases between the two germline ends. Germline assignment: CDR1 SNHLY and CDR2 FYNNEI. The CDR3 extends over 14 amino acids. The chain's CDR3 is CASSPRGHGETQYF. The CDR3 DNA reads TGTGCCAGCAGTCCCCGGGGTCACGGGGAGACCCAGTACTTC.

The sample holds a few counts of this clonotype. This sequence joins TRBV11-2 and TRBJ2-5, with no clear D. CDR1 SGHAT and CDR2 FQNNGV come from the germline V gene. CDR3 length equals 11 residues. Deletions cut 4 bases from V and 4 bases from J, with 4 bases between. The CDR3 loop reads CASSWGETQYF. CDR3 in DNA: TGTGCCAGCAGCTGGGGAGAGACCCAGTACTTC.

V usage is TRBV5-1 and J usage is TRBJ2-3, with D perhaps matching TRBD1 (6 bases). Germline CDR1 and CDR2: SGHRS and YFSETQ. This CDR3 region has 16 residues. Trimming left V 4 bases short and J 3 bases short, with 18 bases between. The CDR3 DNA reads TGCGCCAGCAGCCGAAAACAGGGTGCTGGAACAGATACGCAGTATTTT. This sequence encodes CASSRKQGAGTDTQYF.

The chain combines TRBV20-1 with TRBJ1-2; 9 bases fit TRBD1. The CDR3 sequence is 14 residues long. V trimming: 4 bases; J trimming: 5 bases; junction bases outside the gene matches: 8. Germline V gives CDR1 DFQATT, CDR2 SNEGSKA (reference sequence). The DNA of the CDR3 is TGCAGTGCTATTAGCGGGGACAGGGAATATGGCTACACCTTC. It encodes CSAISGDREYGYTF.

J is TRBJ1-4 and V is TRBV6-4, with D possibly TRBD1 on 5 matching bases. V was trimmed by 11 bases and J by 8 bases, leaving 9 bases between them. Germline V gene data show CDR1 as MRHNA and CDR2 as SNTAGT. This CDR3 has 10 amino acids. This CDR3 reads CAGEGEKLFF. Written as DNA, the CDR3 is TGTGCCGGAGAGGGGGAAAAACTGTTTTTT.

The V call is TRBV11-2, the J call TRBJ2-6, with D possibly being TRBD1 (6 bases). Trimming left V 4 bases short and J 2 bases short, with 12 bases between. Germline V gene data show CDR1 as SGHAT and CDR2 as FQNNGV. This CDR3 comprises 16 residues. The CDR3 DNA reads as TGTGCCAGCAGCTCACAGGGTGGTGCTGGGGCCAACGTCCTGACTTTC. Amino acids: CASSSQGGAGANVLTF.

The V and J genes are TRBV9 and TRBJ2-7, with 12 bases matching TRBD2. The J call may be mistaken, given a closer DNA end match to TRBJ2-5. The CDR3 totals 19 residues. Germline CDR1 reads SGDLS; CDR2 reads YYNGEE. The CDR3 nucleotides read TGTGCCAGCAGCGTCGGGTGGGGACTAGCGGGTCCGGTCGGAGAGACCCAGTACTTC. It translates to CASSVGWGLAGPVGETQYF.

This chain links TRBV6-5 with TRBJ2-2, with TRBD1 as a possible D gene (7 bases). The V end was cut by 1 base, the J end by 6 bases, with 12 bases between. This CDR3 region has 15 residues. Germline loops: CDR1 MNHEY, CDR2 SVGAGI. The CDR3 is CASSYWRGRPGELFF. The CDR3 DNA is TGTGCCAGCAGTTACTGGAGGGGGCGCCCCGGGGAGCTGTTTTTT.

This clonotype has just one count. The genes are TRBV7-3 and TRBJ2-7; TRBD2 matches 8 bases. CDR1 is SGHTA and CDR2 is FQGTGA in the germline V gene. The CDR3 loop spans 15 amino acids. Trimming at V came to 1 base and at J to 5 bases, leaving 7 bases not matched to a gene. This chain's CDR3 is CASSLIPGLVNEQYF. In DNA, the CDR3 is TGTGCCAGCAGCTTAATTCCGGGACTAGTCAACGAGCAGTACTTC.